One sample yielded the 20 T cell receptor beta chains listed below, sequenced in a study of radiation and T cells in renal cell carcinoma. As to treatment: treatment-naive control, cytoreductive nephrectomy. The repertoire was sequenced with immunoSEQ multiplex PCR; TCRdb's copy has only in-frame clones and lacks some. The data contain roughly 18,000 clones, roughly 60% of them seen just once; the ten biggest clones take up roughly 30%. The sequenced sample was tumor tissue, obtained from a patient whose treatment was nephrectomy without radiotherapy. The receptors shown here come from a man in his fifties or sixties with renal cell carcinoma.

This sequence joins TRBV6-5 and TRBJ2-7; the D gene could be TRBD1 or TRBD2 (5 bases each). V shed 2 bases and J shed 2 bases, with 13 bases lying between them. Germline values: CDR1 MNHEY, CDR2 SVGAGI. This CDR3 contains 15 residues. The CDR3 DNA sequence: TGTGCCAGCAGTTACCAAACGGGACGGCCCTACGAGCAGTACTTC. Translation: CASSYQTGRPYEQYF.

The chain combines TRBV30 with TRBJ2-1; 9 bases align to TRBD1. Germline CDR1 and CDR2: GTSNPN and SVGIG (reference sequence). The CDR3 covers 14 residues. The ends lost 7 bases at V and 3 bases at J; junction bases unmatched: 7. CDR3 DNA: TGTGCCTATGGAGGACAGGGGATCTACAATGAGCAGTTCTTC. Translation gives CAYGGQGIYNEQFF.

V usage is TRBV28 and J usage is TRBJ1-1; TRBD1 matches at 8 bases. The CDR3 has 14 residues. CDR1 and CDR2 from the germline V gene are MDHEN and SYDVKM. The ends lost 7 bases at V and 7 bases at J; junction bases unmatched: 11. CDR3 protein: CASTLGTGGGEAFF. As DNA, the CDR3 is TGTGCCAGCACCCTCGGGACAGGTGGGGGTGAAGCTTTCTTT.

This clone occurred once. This chain joins TRBV7-9 and TRBJ2-2; D is perhaps TRBD2 (6 bases). This CDR3 is 17 amino acids long. With 6 bases removed from V and 3 bases from J, the gap between germline ends came to 20 bases. Germline V gene data show CDR1 as SEHNR and CDR2 as FQNEAQ (reference sequence). The DNA for the CDR3 is TGTGCCAGCAGTCTCGGAGGGCTAGCAGAGGACACCGGGGAGCTGTTTTTT. Translated, it gives CASSLGGLAEDTGELFF.

This chain connects TRBV2 to TRBJ1-5; unclear D gene. V was cut by 6 bases and J by 0 bases, with 9 bases left in between. Germline CDR1 and CDR2: SNHLY and FYNNEI. The CDR3 is made up of 14 amino acids. This CDR3 reads CASSLGDSNQPQHF. The CDR3 coding sequence is TGTGCCAGCAGCTTAGGAGATAGCAATCAGCCCCAGCATTTT.

The rearrangement joins TRBV30 to TRBJ1-5; D ambiguous. Germline V gene sequence: CDR1 GTSNPN, CDR2 SVGIG (reference sequence). Between the trimmed V and J ends, which lost 3 bases and 4 bases, there was a span of 22 bases. There are 17 residues in the CDR3. CDR3 in amino acids: CAWSEQVGSHRNQPQHF. In DNA, the CDR3 is TGTGCCTGGAGCGAACAAGTAGGTTCCCACCGGAATCAGCCCCAGCATTTT. Full variable domain (missing parts from reference TRBV30 and TRBJ1-5): SQTIHQWPATLVQPVGSPLSLECTVEGTSNPNLYWYRQAAGRGLQLLFYSVGIGQISSEVPQNLSASRPQDRQFILSSKKLLLSDSGFYLCAWSEQVGSHRNQPQHFGDGTRLSIL.

V is TRBV6-1 and J is TRBJ1-1; a possible D gene is TRBD1 (6 bases). The CDR3 is 13 residues long. V gave up 3 bases and J gave up 5 bases, with 10 bases separating them. The germline CDR1 and CDR2 sequences are MNHNS and SASEGT. CDR3 DNA sequence: TGTGCCAGCAGTGATCGGGGGGCTACTGAAGCTTTCTTT. It codes for CASSDRGATEAFF.

The chain joins TRBV6-5 to TRBJ2-5, with 8 bases fitting TRBD2. This CDR3 is 15 amino acids long. Germline trimming cut 7 bases from V and 4 bases from J; bases unmatched to any gene: 11. In germline, CDR1 is MNHEY, CDR2 SVGAGI. The CDR3 nucleotides are TGTGCCAGCACTCCACGGGGGGGAGCTGCAGAGACCCAGTACTTC. Translation gives CASTPRGGAAETQYF.

The chain has TRBV19 and TRBJ2-2; 11 bases line up with TRBD2. The CDR3 spans 16 residues. After removal of 3 bases from V and 8 bases from J, the junction contained 8 bases not matched to a gene. Germline V gives CDR1 LNHDA, CDR2 SQIVND (reference sequence). The CDR3 here is CASSIPSTSGRGELFF. DNA of the CDR3: TGTGCCAGTAGTATCCCGAGTACTAGCGGGAGAGGGGAGCTGTTTTTT.

The chain couples TRBV4-1 to TRBJ1-5; tentative D call: TRBD1 (6 bases). This CDR3 spans 15 amino acids. Between the trimmed V and J ends, which lost 1 base and 6 bases, there was a span of 13 bases. Germline V gene data show CDR1 as MGHRA and CDR2 as YSYEKL. CDR3 nucleotide sequence: TGCGCCAGCAGCCAAGCAATCGGGACAAGTCAGCCCCAGCATTTT. Protein sequence: CASSQAIGTSQPQHF.

The CDR3, as DNA: TGTGCCAGCAGCCGGGACAGGGCGGGTGAGACCCAGTACTTC. Its protein is CASSRDRAGETQYF. V is TRBV5-4 and J is TRBJ2-5; 9 bases fit TRBD1. The germline CDR1 and CDR2 sequences are SGHNT and YYREEE (reference sequence). With V trimmed by 4 bases and J by 5 bases, 6 bases remained unmatched. The CDR3 covers 14 residues.

V gene TRBV6-4 combines with J gene TRBJ2-1; the D gene is possibly TRBD2 (5 bases). V lost 0 bases and J 0 bases, leaving 6 bases between the germline ends. The CDR3 runs to 15 residues. Germline V gene lookup returns CDR1 MRHNA and CDR2 SNTAGT. The CDR3 reads CASSDSSGSYNEQFF. DNA for the CDR3: TGTGCCAGCAGTGACTCGAGCGGCTCCTACAATGAGCAGTTCTTC.

The rearrangement links TRBV4-3 to TRBJ1-2; 7 nucleotides align to TRBD1. J gave up 4 bases and V 1 base, and 6 bases lay outside the gene matches. This CDR3 contains 15 residues. Germline values: CDR1 LGHNA, CDR2 YSLEER. The DNA of the CDR3 is TGCGCCAGCAGCCAAGGACAGGGCAACTTCTATGGCTACACCTTC. It yields the protein CASSQGQGNFYGYTF.

This clone turned up a few times. The chain is built from TRBV6-4 and TRBJ1-5, with D perhaps TRBD1 (5 bases). Trimming stripped 6 bases from V and 10 bases from J, with 16 bases between. CDR1 is MRHNA, CDR2 SNTAGT, per germline. The CDR3 loop spans 13 amino acids. The chain's CDR3 is CASRKQAFGPQHF. CDR3 bases: TGTGCCAGCAGAAAACAGGCTTTCGGACCCCAGCATTTT.

The chain combines TRBV4-2 with TRBJ2-1, with 10 nucleotides matching TRBD2. Losses at the gene ends were 0 bases for V and 2 bases for J; bases not matched to a gene: 4. This CDR3 has 17 amino acids. Looked up from germline, CDR1 is LGHNA and CDR2 is YNFKEQ. The CDR3 protein is CASSQEGSGGPYNEQFF. CDR3 nucleotide sequence: TGTGCCAGCAGCCAAGAAGGTAGCGGGGGGCCCTACAATGAGCAGTTCTTC.

This clone was observed a handful of times. The chain links TRBV7-9 to TRBJ1-4; TRBD1 is a possible D gene (6 bases). The V and J ends lost 1 base and 8 bases respectively, with 8 bases between them. This CDR3 has 13 residues. Germline V gene data show CDR1 as SEHNR and CDR2 as FQNEAQ (reference sequence). The CDR3, as DNA: TGTGCCAGCAGCTTAGACGGACAGGAAAAACTGTTTTTT. This encodes CASSLDGQEKLFF.

The chain joins TRBV5-4 to TRBJ2-7; TRBD2 matches at 8 bases. CDR1 is SGHNT and CDR2 is YYREEE in the germline V gene (reference sequence). Trimming at V came to 0 bases and at J to 3 bases, leaving 11 bases not matched to a gene. The CDR3 totals 17 residues. The CDR3 sequence is CASSLGARAGDLYEQYF. The CDR3 region has the DNA TGTGCCAGCAGCTTGGGGGCAAGAGCGGGGGACCTCTACGAGCAGTACTTC.

This clone is classed as medium-sized. V gene TRBV19 combines with J gene TRBJ2-2; D gene unclear. The V end was cut by 5 bases, the J end by 5 bases, with 6 bases between. There are 12 residues in the CDR3. The V gene's germline CDR1 is LNHDA and CDR2 SQIVND (reference sequence). CDR3 in amino acids: CASSFWTGELFF. The CDR3 bases are TGTGCCAGTAGTTTTTGGACCGGGGAGCTGTTTTTT.

The CDR3 protein is CASSSSGDVAEAFF. Written as DNA, the CDR3 is TGTGCCAGCAGCTCGTCAGGAGACGTGGCTGAAGCTTTCTTT. The V gene is TRBV7-9, the J gene TRBJ1-1, with D unresolved. CDR1 is SEHNR and CDR2 is FQNEAQ in the germline V gene (reference sequence). The CDR3 is 14 amino acids. V was clipped by 4 bases and J by 6 bases, with 15 bases between them. The whole variable domain, remainder taken from reference TRBV7-9 and TRBJ1-1, is DTGVSQNPRHKITKRGQNVTFRCDPISEHNRLYWYRQTLGQGPEFLTYFQNEAQLEKSRLLSDRFSAERPKGSFSTLEIQRTEQGDSAMYLCASSSSGDVAEAFFGQGTRLTVV.

This clone was seen a few times. The rearrangement joins TRBV30 to TRBJ2-7; 8 bases align to TRBD1. CDR1 is GTSNPN, CDR2 SVGIG, per germline (reference sequence). The CDR3 has 13 residues. V was pared by 2 bases and J by 3 bases, with 3 bases of the junction left unmatched. The CDR3 region has the DNA TGTGCCTGGAGTCACAGGGGGATCTACGAGCAGTACTTC. This encodes CAWSHRGIYEQYF.